Listed below are T cell receptor beta chains from one sample, sequenced in a study of blood T cell repertoires in COVID-19. Here immunoSEQ multiplex PCR was the method, and the copy in TCRdb shows in-frame clones only, minus some. The sample holds 200,000 to 250,000 clones, 70% to 85% seen once. Sequences were obtained from PBMCs or T cells enriched from blood (not recorded which). All receptors come from a man aged 60-69 years who had recovered from COVID-19. Each CDR3 is given with its conserved first and last residue. A D gene is named only where the DNA matches it firmly.

cdr3_length: 13; j_call: TRBJ1-5; d_call: -; v_call: TRBV19; cdr3_aa: CASHRERNQPQHF; cdr3_nt: TGTGCCAGTCACAGGGAGCGCAATCAGCCCCAGCATTTT
cdr3_length: 12; j_call: TRBJ1-1; d_call: -; v_call: TRBV5-8; cdr3_aa: CASSTMGPEAFF; cdr3_nt: TGTGCCAGCAGCACAATGGGGCCTGAAGCTTTCTTT
cdr3_length: 17; j_call: TRBJ2-3; d_call: TRBD1; v_call: TRBV4-3; cdr3_aa: CASSQDLPGQGTDTQYF; cdr3_nt: TGCGCCAGCAGCCAAGATCTTCCGGGACAGGGAACAGATACGCAGTATTTT
cdr3_length: 16; j_call: TRBJ1-5; d_call: -; v_call: TRBV5-8; cdr3_aa: CASSLWVGAGNQPQHF; cdr3_nt: TGTGCCAGCAGCTTGTGGGTGGGGGCGGGCAATCAGCCCCAGCATTTT
cdr3_length: 16; j_call: TRBJ2-7; d_call: TRBD1; v_call: TRBV5-6; cdr3_aa: CASSFFSGQGGDEQYF; cdr3_nt: TGTGCCAGCAGCTTCTTTTCGGGACAGGGAGGGGACGAGCAGTACTTC
cdr3_length: 13; j_call: TRBJ2-7; d_call: -; v_call: TRBV6-6; cdr3_aa: CASSLEALREQYF; cdr3_nt: TGTGCCAGCAGTCTCGAAGCCCTCCGCGAGCAGTACTTC
cdr3_length: 14; j_call: TRBJ2-3; d_call: TRBD1; v_call: TRBV5-1; cdr3_aa: CASSPDRAADTQYF; cdr3_nt: TGCGCCAGCAGCCCGGACAGGGCTGCAGATACGCAGTATTTT
cdr3_length: 15; j_call: TRBJ2-5; d_call: TRBD1; v_call: TRBV5-1; cdr3_aa: CASSSTGTVEETQYF; cdr3_nt: TGCGCCAGCAGCTCCACCGGGACAGTCGAAGAGACCCAGTACTTC
cdr3_length: 14; j_call: TRBJ1-1; d_call: -; v_call: TRBV6-6; cdr3_aa: CASSQSQVAPEAFF; cdr3_nt: TGTGCCAGCAGTCAATCACAGGTAGCTCCTGAAGCTTTCTTT
cdr3_length: 13; j_call: TRBJ1-1; d_call: -; v_call: TRBV6-4; cdr3_aa: CASSDEADTEAFF; cdr3_nt: TGTGCCAGCAGTGACGAAGCCGACACTGAAGCTTTCTTT
cdr3_length: 15; j_call: TRBJ2-6; d_call: TRBD1; v_call: TRBV7-2; cdr3_aa: CASSRDSSGANVLTF; cdr3_nt: TGTGCCAGCAGCCGGGACAGCTCTGGGGCCAACGTCCTGACTTTC
cdr3_length: 13; j_call: TRBJ1-5; d_call: -; v_call: TRBV7-2; cdr3_aa: CASSLARDQPQHF; cdr3_nt: TGTGCCAGCAGCTTAGCCAGGGATCAGCCCCAGCATTTT
cdr3_length: 14; j_call: TRBJ1-2; d_call: TRBD1; v_call: TRBV27; cdr3_aa: CASSSRGPNYGYTF; cdr3_nt: TGTGCCAGCAGTTCCAGGGGGCCGAACTATGGCTACACCTTC
cdr3_length: 13; j_call: TRBJ2-5; d_call: TRBD1; v_call: TRBV4-1; cdr3_aa: CASGRGLQETQYF; cdr3_nt: TGCGCCAGCGGCAGGGGGCTTCAAGAGACCCAGTACTTC
cdr3_length: 14; j_call: TRBJ2-2; d_call: -; v_call: TRBV7-9; cdr3_aa: CASSSRQSTGELFF; cdr3_nt: TGTGCCAGCAGCTCCAGACAGTCAACCGGGGAGCTGTTTTTT